One and the same sample provided the 15 T cell receptor beta chains below, sequenced in a study of blood T cell repertoires in COVID-19. The assay was immunoSEQ multiplex PCR, and TCRdb's table has in-frame clones only and misses some. The data contain roughly 190,000 clones, 75% to 85% of them singletons. Sequenced input: peripheral blood. The receptors derive from a woman between 40 and 50 years old with COVID-19, enrolled during active disease.

This clone was recorded only once. V usage is TRBV5-5 and J usage is TRBJ1-1; D call uncertain. CDR1 and CDR2 from the germline V gene are SGHKS and YYEKEE (reference sequence). V shed 2 bases and J shed 3 bases, with 11 bases lying between them. This CDR3 spans 14 amino acids. CDR3 protein: CASSFGRWDTEAFF. CDR3 DNA: TGTGCCAGCAGCTTCGGGAGGTGGGACACTGAAGCTTTCTTT.

The chain carries TRBV28 and TRBJ2-7, with D perhaps matching TRBD1 (5 bases). Germline assignment: CDR1 MDHEN and CDR2 SYDVKM. The V end lost 5 bases, the J end lost 6 bases, and 11 bases lay between the germline ends. This CDR3 contains 12 residues. CDR3 residues: CASSRGGGEQYF. The CDR3 DNA is TGTGCCAGCAGTAGGGGCGGCGGCGAGCAGTACTTC.

This clone was seen only once. V and J are TRBV20-1 and TRBJ2-5; weak D call: TRBD2 (6 bases). The V end was cut by 4 bases, the J end by 2 bases, with 14 bases between. Germline-derived CDR1 and CDR2 are DFQATT and SNEGSKA (reference sequence). The length of the CDR3 is 14 residues. DNA for the CDR3: TGCAGTGCTATTGAGGGAGGCCGACAAGAGACCCAGTACTTC. Translation: CSAIEGGRQETQYF.

The chain uses TRBV11-2 and TRBJ1-5; D may be TRBD1 (6 bases). Trimming cost V 7 bases and J 3 bases, with 28 bases left between them. From germline, CDR1 is SGHAT and CDR2 FQNNGV. The CDR3 runs 19 residues. The CDR3 sequence: CASTILWGHRGLANQPQHF. DNA for the CDR3: TGTGCCAGCACCATTCTTTGGGGGCATCGGGGCTTAGCCAATCAGCCCCAGCATTTT.

This clone came up once. V usage is TRBV12-3 or TRBV12-4 and J usage is TRBJ2-3, with D unclear. Deletions cut 5 bases from V and 2 bases from J, with 2 bases between. This CDR3 has 11 residues. The CDR3 DNA sequence: TGTGCCAGCAGTCTCACAGATACGCAGTATTTT. It specifies CASSLTDTQYF.

Comments on this clone: Other nucleotide sequences in the sample specify the same CDR3. The chain combines TRBV5-1 with TRBJ2-1, with 9 bases lining up with TRBD2. This CDR3 contains 16 residues. V shed 0 bases and J 4 bases; nucleotides not matched to a gene: 5. Germline V gene data show CDR1 as SGHRS and CDR2 as YFSETQ. The chain's CDR3 is CASSLGAGGGYNEQFF. CDR3 in DNA: TGCGCCAGCAGCTTGGGAGCGGGAGGAGGGTACAATGAGCAGTTCTTC.

J is TRBJ2-1 and V is TRBV5-6, with 8 nucleotides matching TRBD2. The CDR3 is made up of 15 amino acids. Germline-derived CDR1 and CDR2 are SGHDT and YYEEEE. The J segment lost 3 bases and the V segment lost 4 bases, leaving 6 bases of the junction unmatched. This chain's CDR3 is CASSARLAGYNEQFF. CDR3 DNA sequence: TGTGCCAGCAGCGCTCGGCTAGCGGGCTACAATGAGCAGTTCTTC.

This chain uses TRBV6-1 with TRBJ1-1; weak D call: TRBD1 (5 bases). The CDR3 extends over 13 amino acids. Trimming pared 3 bases from V and 5 bases from J, leaving 10 bases between. CDR1 and CDR2 from the germline V gene are MNHNS and SASEGT. The CDR3 spells CASSETVGTEAFF. The CDR3 DNA reads TGTGCCAGCAGTGAGACAGTCGGTACTGAAGCTTTCTTT.

This chain connects TRBV27 to TRBJ2-2; D call uncertain. The germline CDR1 and CDR2 sequences are MNHEY and SMNVEV (reference sequence). The CDR3 extends over 15 amino acids. V was shortened by 3 bases and J by 1 base, with 9 bases between the two germline ends. The CDR3 loop is CASSFIGENTGELFF. The CDR3 coding sequence is TGTGCCAGCAGTTTTATCGGTGAGAACACCGGGGAGCTGTTTTTT.

This rearrangement joins TRBV12-5 to TRBJ1-3; D is possibly TRBD1 (6 bases). This CDR3 spans 14 amino acids. Germline V gives CDR1 LGHNT, CDR2 FRNRAP. The V end lost 1 base, the J end lost 8 bases, and 12 bases lay between the germline ends. The CDR3 region is CASGLDGTRDTIYF. The CDR3 nucleotides read TGTGCTAGTGGTTTGGATGGGACAAGGGACACCATATATTTT. The variable domain in full, with the rest retrieved from reference TRBV12-5 and TRBJ1-3, is DARVTQTPRHKVTEMGQEVTMRCQPILGHNTVFWYRQTMMQGLELLAYFRNRAPLDDSGMPKDRFSAEMPDATLATLKIQPSEPRDSAVYFCASGLDGTRDTIYFGEGSWLTVV.

This rearrangement joins TRBV11-3 to TRBJ2-3, with 8 bases aligning to TRBD1. V gave up 5 bases and J gave up 5 bases; unmatched junction bases: 9. CDR1 is SGHNT and CDR2 is YENEEA in the germline V gene. The CDR3 covers 15 residues. CDR3 in amino acids: CASSQKRQGQDTQYF. The DNA for the CDR3 is TGTGCCAGCAGCCAAAAGCGACAGGGGCAAGATACGCAGTATTTT.

The V call is TRBV3-1 (or the pseudogene TRBV3-2), the J call TRBJ2-5, with 9 bases aligning to TRBD2. Looked up from germline, CDR1 is LGHDT and CDR2 is YNNKEL (reference sequence). Losses at the gene ends were 4 bases for V and 2 bases for J; bases not matched to a gene: 8. The CDR3 runs to 16 residues. This CDR3 reads CASSPGTSRPQETQYF. DNA of the CDR3: TGTGCCAGCAGCCCTGGGACTAGCAGACCTCAAGAGACCCAGTACTTC.

The chain employs TRBV3-1 (or the pseudogene TRBV3-2) and TRBJ2-6; D unclear. The V and J ends lost 1 base and 2 bases respectively, with 6 bases between them. Germline V lookup: CDR1 LGHDT, CDR2 YNNKEL (reference sequence). The CDR3 has 15 amino acids. The CDR3 protein is CASSQVETGANVLTF. CDR3 DNA: TGTGCCAGCAGCCAAGTTGAGACTGGGGCCAACGTCCTGACTTTC.

The CDR3 here is CASSPPLGLAGRNEQFF. CDR3 nucleotide sequence: TGTGCCAGCAGCCCCCCCCTAGGGCTAGCGGGGCGCAATGAGCAGTTCTTC. This sequence joins TRBV5-6 and TRBJ2-1; 9 nucleotides match TRBD2. Germline assignment: CDR1 SGHDT and CDR2 YYEEEE. The trim removed 4 bases at V and 6 bases at J, leaving 14 bases unmatched. The CDR3 spans 17 residues.

The chain is built from TRBV6-4 and TRBJ2-3; unclear D gene. The CDR3 loop spans 13 amino acids. V lost 2 bases, J lost 6 bases, and 9 bases lay in between. Germline V gene data show CDR1 as MRHNA and CDR2 as SNTAGT. CDR3 DNA sequence: TGTGCCAGCAGTGACAGCCTACTGGATACGCAGTATTTT. Its protein product is CASSDSLLDTQYF.